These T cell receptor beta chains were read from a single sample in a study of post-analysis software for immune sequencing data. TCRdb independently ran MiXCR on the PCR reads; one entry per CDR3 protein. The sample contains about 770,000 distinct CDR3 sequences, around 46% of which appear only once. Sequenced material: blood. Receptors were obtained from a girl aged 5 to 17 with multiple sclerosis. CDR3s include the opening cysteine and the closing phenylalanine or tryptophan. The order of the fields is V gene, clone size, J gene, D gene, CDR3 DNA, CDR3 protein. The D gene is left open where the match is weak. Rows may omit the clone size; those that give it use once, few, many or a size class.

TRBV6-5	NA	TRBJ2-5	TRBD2	TGTGCCAGCAGTTACTCGGGACTAGCGAAAGAGACCCAGTACTTC	CASSYSGLAKETQYF
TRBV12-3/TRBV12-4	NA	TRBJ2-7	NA	TGTGCCAGCAGTTTAGCCGCCCGGGACACGGACTACGAGCAGTACTTC	CASSLAARDTDYEQYF
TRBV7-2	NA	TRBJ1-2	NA	TGTGCCAGCAACCTGAGGGGGTATGGCTACACCTTC	CASNLRGYGYTF
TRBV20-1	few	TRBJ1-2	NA	TGCAGTCTAGGGCCTAGGGACGGCTACACCTTC	CSLGPRDGYTF
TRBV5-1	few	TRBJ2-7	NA	TGCGCCAGCAGCTTGGTGTCAGGATCGACCTACGAGCAGTACTTC	CASSLVSGSTYEQYF
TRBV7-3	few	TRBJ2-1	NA	TGTGCCAGCAGCTTAAACGGCTATTCCGGCGAGCAGTTCTTC	CASSLNGYSGEQFF
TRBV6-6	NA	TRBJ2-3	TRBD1	TGTGCCAGCAGCCTTAGGGACAGGAGGGATACGCAGTATTTT	CASSLRDRRDTQYF
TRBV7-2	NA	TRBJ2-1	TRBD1	TGTGCCAGCAGCTATCGCCGGGACAGGACACGGTATGAGCAGTTCTTC	CASSYRRDRTRYEQFF
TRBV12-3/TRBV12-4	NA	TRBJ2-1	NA	TGTGCCAGCACCTCCGGCCGTGGAACAACCTACAATGAGCAGTTCTTC	CASTSGRGTTYNEQFF
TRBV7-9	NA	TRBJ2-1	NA	TGTGCCAGCAGCCCCACTGAGCAGTTCTTC	CASSPTEQFF
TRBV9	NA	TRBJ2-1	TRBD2	TGTGCCAGCCGTCCCTCTAGCGGGAGCGCCTACAATGAGCAGTTCTTC	CASRPSSGSAYNEQFF
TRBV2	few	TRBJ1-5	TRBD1	TGTGCCAGCAGTGAGACAGGGGGCTCAGGGCAGCCCCAGCATTTT	CASSETGGSGQPQHF
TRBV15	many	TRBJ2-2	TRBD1	TGTGCCACCAGCAGAGAACAGGGGGCGCACACCGGGGAGCTGTTTTTT	CATSREQGAHTGELFF
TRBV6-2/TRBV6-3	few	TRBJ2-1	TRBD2	TGTGCCAGCAGTTTTTCCACCCTGGGAGGGGTTGGGGCTTACAATGAGCAGTTCTTC	CASSFSTLGGVGAYNEQFF
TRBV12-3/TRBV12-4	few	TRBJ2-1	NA	TGTGCCAGCAGAAAGGGACCCAACAATGAGCAGTTCTTC	CASRKGPNNEQFF
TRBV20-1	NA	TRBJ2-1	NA	TGCAGTGCCAAGGGGGTCGAGAGGGAGGGCCCGGATGAGCAGTTCTTC	CSAKGVEREGPDEQFF
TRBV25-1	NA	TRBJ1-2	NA	TGTGCCAGCAGTGGAGACAACTATGGCTACACCTTC	CASSGDNYGYTF
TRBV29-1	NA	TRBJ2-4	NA	TGCAGCGTGTGCGCGTCAGCCAAAAACATTCAGTACTTC	CSVCASAKNIQYF
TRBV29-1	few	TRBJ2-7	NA	TGCAGCGTTGGCGCTAGCTCCTACGAGCAGTACTTC	CSVGASSYEQYF
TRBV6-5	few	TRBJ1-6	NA	TGTGCCAGCAGTTACTCAGTTGGGAGGTCGTCACCCCTCCACTTT	CASSYSVGRSSPLHF
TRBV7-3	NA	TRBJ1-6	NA	TGTGCCAGCAGCCCGGGTCCGGGCTCACCCCTCCACTTT	CASSPGPGSPLHF
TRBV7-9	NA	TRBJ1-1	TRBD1	TGTGCCAGCAGCTTAATGTGGGACAGGGAAGCTTTCTTT	CASSLMWDREAFF
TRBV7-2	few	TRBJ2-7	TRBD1	TGTGCCAGCAGCTTCGGGACAGGGCTGGACGAGCAGTACTTC	CASSFGTGLDEQYF
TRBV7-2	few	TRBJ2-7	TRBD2	TGTGCCAGCAGCTTTGATCTAGCGGGAGTCCCCCTCTACGAGCAGTACTTC	CASSFDLAGVPLYEQYF
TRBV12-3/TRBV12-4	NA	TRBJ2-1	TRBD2	TGTGCCAGCACTACCGGGACTAGGCAGTTCTTC	CASTTGTRQFF
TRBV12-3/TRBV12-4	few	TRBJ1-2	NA	TGTGCCAGCAGTTCCATAAGCCAGGGGAGGGTCTACACCTTC	CASSSISQGRVYTF
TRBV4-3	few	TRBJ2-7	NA	TGCGCCAGCAGCCAGGCGCTAGCGCCTGCTTCCTCCTACGAGCAGTACTTC	CASSQALAPASSYEQYF
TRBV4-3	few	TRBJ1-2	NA	TGCGCCAGCAGCCAAGAACCAGGTGGATATGGCTACACCTTC	CASSQEPGGYGYTF
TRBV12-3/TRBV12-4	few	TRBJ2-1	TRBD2	TGTGCCAGCAGCTTTACTAGCGGGAGGGCGGGTGAGCAGTTCTTC	CASSFTSGRAGEQFF
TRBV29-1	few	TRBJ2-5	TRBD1	TGCAGCGTTGGACAGGGAGAGACCCAGTACTTC	CSVGQGETQYF
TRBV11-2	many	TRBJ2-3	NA	TGTGCCAGCAGCTTAGGTGGGGGGGCAGTAGATACGCAGTATTTT	CASSLGGGAVDTQYF
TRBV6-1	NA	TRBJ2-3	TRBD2	TGTGCCAGCAGTGGGCGACTAGCGGAGGCCAGGGATACGCAGTATTTT	CASSGRLAEARDTQYF
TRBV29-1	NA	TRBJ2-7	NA	TGCAACGTCCCCGGGATATACTCCTACGAGCAGTACTTC	CNVPGIYSYEQYF
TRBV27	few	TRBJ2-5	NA	TGTGCCAGCAGTTTATATGGGAGAGAGCTAGAGACCCAGTACTTC	CASSLYGRELETQYF
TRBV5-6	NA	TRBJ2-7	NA	TGTGCCAGCAGTTTTCGACCCGTAGACTACGAGCAGTACTTC	CASSFRPVDYEQYF
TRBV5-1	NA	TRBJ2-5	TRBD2	TGCGCCAGCAGCTTTGGACTAGCGGGAGTGGCAGAGACCCAGTACTTC	CASSFGLAGVAETQYF
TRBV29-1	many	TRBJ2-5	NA	TGCAGTATGGGGGAAGAGACCCAGTACTTC	CSMGEETQYF
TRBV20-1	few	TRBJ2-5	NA	TGCAGTGCTAGCTCCTTAGCGGTCCAAGAGACCCAGTACTTC	CSASSLAVQETQYF
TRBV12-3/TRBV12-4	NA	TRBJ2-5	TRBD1	TGTGCCAGCAGCCGACAGGGGGTGGCTCAAGAGACCCAGTACTTC	CASSRQGVAQETQYF
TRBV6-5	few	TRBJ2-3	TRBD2	TGTGCCAGCAGTTACTCGACCCCTAACTATGCGGGAGTTGGCACAGATACGCAGTATTTT	CASSYSTPNYAGVGTDTQYF
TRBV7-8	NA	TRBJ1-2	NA	TGTGCCAGCAGCTTAGAGTACGGTGGCTACACCTTC	CASSLEYGGYTF
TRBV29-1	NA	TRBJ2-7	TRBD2	TGCAGCGTCGCCCGCTCGGGAGGGCAGGTCGAGCAGTACTTC	CSVARSGGQVEQYF
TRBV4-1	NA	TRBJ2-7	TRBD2	TGCGCCAGCAGCCAAGATGCAGCGGGAGCCTACAATGAGCAGTACTTC	CASSQDAAGAYNEQYF
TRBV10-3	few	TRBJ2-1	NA	TGTGCCATCAGTGAGTCGATGGTAGCGGACTACAATGAGCAGTTCTTC	CAISESMVADYNEQFF
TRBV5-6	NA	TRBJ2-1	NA	TGTGCCAGCAGCTTGGTGGGCTTTTCCTCCTACAATGAGCAGTTCTTC	CASSLVGFSSYNEQFF
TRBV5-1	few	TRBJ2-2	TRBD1	TGCGCCAGCAGTACTCCGGGACAGGGCGACACCGGGGAGCTGTTTTTT	CASSTPGQGDTGELFF
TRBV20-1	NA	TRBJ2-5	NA	TGCAGTGCAGGCTGGGAAGACGTACAGGGACGGTACCAAGAGACCCAGTACTTC	CSAGWEDVQGRYQETQYF
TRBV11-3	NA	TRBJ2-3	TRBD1	TGTGCCAGCAAGGGGGCGTTGGAGCCAGATACGCAGTATTTT	CASKGALEPDTQYF
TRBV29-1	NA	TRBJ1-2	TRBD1	TGCAGCGTTGACCTTCAGGGGGCGAGGGGCTACACCTTC	CSVDLQGARGYTF
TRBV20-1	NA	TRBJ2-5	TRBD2	TGCAGTGCTAGTCCGACTAGCGGGAGACACCAAGAGACCCAGTACTTC	CSASPTSGRHQETQYF
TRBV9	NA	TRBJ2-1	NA	TGTGCCAGCGGGGGGTACAATGAGCAGTTCTTC	CASGGYNEQFF
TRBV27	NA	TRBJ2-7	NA	TGTGCCAGCAGTCCCCAGTCCCAGGGGGGAGAGCAGTACTTC	CASSPQSQGGEQYF
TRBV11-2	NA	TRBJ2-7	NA	TGTGCCAGCAGCTTAGATTTGGGGGGCACTAGCGTCCTTTACGAGCAGTACTTC	CASSLDLGGTSVLYEQYF
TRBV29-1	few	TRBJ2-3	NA	TGCAGCGTTCGGTTGTTTGGGGGACCCTCCACAGATACGCAGTATTTT	CSVRLFGGPSTDTQYF
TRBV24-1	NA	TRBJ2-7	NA	TGTGCCACCAGTGAACCCAGGGGGGTCTACGAGCAGTACTTC	CATSEPRGVYEQYF
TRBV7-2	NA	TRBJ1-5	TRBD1	TGTGCCAGCAGCTCCGGGACAGGGGATGGCCAGCCCCAGCATTTT	CASSSGTGDGQPQHF
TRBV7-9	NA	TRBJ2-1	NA	TGTGCCAGCAGCTCGGAGTTCCTAGCGACCAATGAGCAGTTCTTC	CASSSEFLATNEQFF